This entry is about one TCR beta chain. This sample was taken from a study of blood T cell repertoires in COVID-19. Study at large: Acute and convalescent COVID-19 samples came from the United States, Italy and Spain. The cDNA or gDNA used as material had been derived from T cells, B-cell-depleted T cells, or PBMCs.

In the original workflow: Using reference gene primer amplification, nucleated cell counts were estimated. The data were produced by immunoSEQ multiplex PCR, yet TCRdb's version contains in-frame clones alone and is incomplete. V, J and clone size are taken as reported in that table, and D and trimming were inferred from the DNA itself. The sample holds 150,000 to 200,000 clones, more than 75% seen once. Germline V CDR1 and CDR2: LGHDT, YNNKEL (reference sequence). This CDR3 is 15 amino acids long. Trimming took off 1 base at V and 8 bases at J, with 15 bases between the two ends. V gene TRBV3-1 (or the pseudogene TRBV3-2) combines with J gene TRBJ1-5; tentative D call: TRBD1 (5 bases). Sequenced material: peripheral blood. This TCR derives from a man aged 40-50 years with active or convalescent COVID-19. CDR3 DNA sequence: TGTGCCAGCAGCCAAGGGGGCCGGGCCAAGGAGCCCCAGCATTTT. Its protein product is CASSQGGRAKEPQHF.